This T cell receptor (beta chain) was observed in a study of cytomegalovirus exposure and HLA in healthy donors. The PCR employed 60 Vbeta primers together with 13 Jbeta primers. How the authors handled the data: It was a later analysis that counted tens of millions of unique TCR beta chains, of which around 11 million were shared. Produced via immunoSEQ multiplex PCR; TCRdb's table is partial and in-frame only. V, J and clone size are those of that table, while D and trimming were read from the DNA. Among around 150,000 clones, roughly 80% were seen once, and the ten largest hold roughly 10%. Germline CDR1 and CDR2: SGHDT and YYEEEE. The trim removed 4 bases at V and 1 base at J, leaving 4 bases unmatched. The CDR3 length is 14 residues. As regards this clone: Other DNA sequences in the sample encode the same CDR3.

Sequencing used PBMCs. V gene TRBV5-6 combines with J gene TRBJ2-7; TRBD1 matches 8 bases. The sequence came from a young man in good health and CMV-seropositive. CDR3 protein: CASSRRQGSYEQYF. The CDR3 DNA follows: TGTGCCAGCAGCCGAAGACAGGGGTCCTACGAGCAGTACTTC.